The next 31 T cell receptor beta chains were all read from a single sample in a study of molecular identifiers for immune sequencing clone quantification. TCRdb processed the PCR reads anew with MiXCR; each CDR3 protein has one entry. The sample gives fewer than 75,000 distinct CDR3 sequences, around a sixth of which show up once; around 1.6% is in the top ten. Sequenced material: naive CD8+ T cells from blood, with Jurkat cell RNA spiked in. Subset in this sample: FACS-sorted CD8+CD4-CCR7+CD45RA+ naive T cells. The receptors shown here come from a human donor in good health. Some libraries in this study had Jurkat cell RNA spiked in.

This clonotype was seen only a few times. V gene TRBV20-1 combines with J gene TRBJ2-7; 7 nucleotides match TRBD1. With 6 bases clipped from V and 2 bases from J, the junction kept 13 bases outside the gene matches. The CDR3 length is 15 residues. Germline loops: CDR1 DFQATT, CDR2 SNEGSKA (reference sequence). In DNA form, the CDR3 reads TGCAGTGCCCATGGATCAGGGGGATCACCCTACGAGCAGTACTTC. Protein sequence: CSAHGSGGSPYEQYF.

About this clonotype itself: Mismatch with germline at one junction end may stem from a read error. This chain uses TRBV5-1 with TRBJ2-7; TRBD2 might be the D (6 bases). The CDR3 runs to 14 residues. Looked up from germline, CDR1 is SGHRS and CDR2 is YFSETQ. The CDR3 sequence is CASSALPGSYEQHF. CDR3 in DNA: TGCGCCAGCAGCGCGCTTCCCGGGAGCTACGAGCAGCACTTC.

The chain uses TRBV4-1 and TRBJ1-1; 7 positions match TRBD1. V was pared by 3 bases and J by 4 bases, with 14 bases of the junction left unmatched. There are 17 residues in the CDR3. Germline-derived CDR1 and CDR2 are MGHRA and YSYEKL. CDR3: CASSQDHTGAMSTEAFF. CDR3 in DNA: TGCGCCAGCAGCCAGGATCATACAGGGGCCATGAGCACTGAAGCTTTCTTT.

This clonotype has ten or more counts. The chain combines TRBV7-2 with TRBJ1-5, with D unresolved. Germline CDR1 is SGHTA and CDR2 is FQGNSA. V gave up 0 bases and J gave up 6 bases, with 15 bases separating them. This CDR3 is 16 amino acids long. CDR3 sequence reads: CASSLAPWEGGQPQHF. CDR3 nucleotide sequence: TGTGCCAGCAGCTTAGCCCCGTGGGAAGGCGGTCAGCCCCAGCATTTT.

Worth noting for this clonotype: A much larger clone differs by one base, so this may be a read error. The chain has TRBV7-3 and TRBJ2-7, with TRBD2 matching 14 bases. CDR1 is SGHTA, CDR2 FQGTGA, per germline. CDR3 length equals 15 residues. V was clipped by 4 bases and J by 3 bases; unmatched bases: 2. The CDR3 spells CASSWTSGGFYEQYF. In nucleotides, the CDR3 is TGTGCCAGCAGCTGGACTAGCGGGGGGTTCTACGAGCAGTACTTC.

This clonotype was picked up a small number of times. This rearrangement joins TRBV27 to TRBJ1-1; TRBD1 is a possible D gene (6 bases). The germline V gene encodes CDR1 MNHEY and CDR2 SMNVEV (reference sequence). V was shortened by 7 bases and J by 4 bases, with 16 bases between the two germline ends. CDR3 length: 14 amino acids. The CDR3 here is CASILQGGGTEAFF. Written as DNA, the CDR3 is TGTGCCAGCATATTACAGGGCGGGGGCACTGAAGCTTTCTTT.

This clonotype appeared many times. This sequence joins TRBV12-3 or TRBV12-4 and TRBJ2-7, with TRBD1 as a possible D gene (6 bases). Trimming cost V 3 bases and J 2 bases, with 17 bases left between them. This CDR3 spans 16 amino acids. The CDR3 region is CASSFPPSGQPYEQYF. In DNA form, the CDR3 reads TGTGCCAGCAGTTTCCCGCCATCTGGACAGCCCTACGAGCAGTACTTC.

This clonotype was counted ten times or more. The chain joins TRBV10-3 to TRBJ2-7, with TRBD2 matching 9 bases. V trimming: 7 bases; J trimming: 5 bases; junction bases outside the gene matches: 6. The CDR3 extends over 13 amino acids. Per germline, CDR1 ENHRY and CDR2 SYGVKD. CDR3 loop: CAINLSGGDEQYF. For the CDR3, the DNA is TGTGCCATCAATCTTAGCGGGGGCGACGAGCAGTACTTC.

This clonotype was detected ten times or more. The chain carries TRBV20-1 and TRBJ2-3, with 11 bases identical to TRBD2. The CDR3 has 15 residues. Per the germline V gene, CDR1 is DFQATT and CDR2 is SNEGSKA (reference sequence). The trim removed 3 bases at V and 2 bases at J, leaving 4 bases unmatched. The CDR3 loop is CSARAGLAVTDTQYF. DNA of the CDR3: TGCAGTGCTAGGGCGGGACTAGCGGTCACAGATACGCAGTATTTT.

This clonotype was seen many times. This sequence joins TRBV6-5 and TRBJ2-7; D may be TRBD2 (5 bases). The germline CDR1 and CDR2 sequences are MNHEY and SVGAGI. The CDR3 totals 14 residues. Trimming removed 2 bases at V and 6 bases at J, with 14 bases between. The CDR3, as DNA: TGTGCCAGCAGTTACGGGGAACTAGTTGGCGAGCAGTACTTC. Protein product: CASSYGELVGEQYF.

Concerning this clonotype: A much larger clone differs by one base, so this may be a read error. The chain combines TRBV24-1 with TRBJ1-5, with TRBD1 matching over 9 bases. Germline CDR1 KGHDR, CDR2 SFDVKD. This CDR3 is 16 amino acids long. The CDR3 region has the DNA TGTGCCACCAGTGACACCGGACAGGGGAGGTTGCAGCCCCGGCATTTT. It is translated as CATSDTGQGRLQPRHF.

This clonotype was detected only a few times. This sequence joins TRBV5-4 and TRBJ1-1, with D perhaps matching TRBD1 (5 bases). Germline values: CDR1 SGHNT, CDR2 YYREEE (reference sequence). Deletions cut 4 bases from V and 4 bases from J, with 17 bases between. This CDR3 contains 15 residues. This CDR3 is CASSHPLEGRTEAFF. CDR3 sequence (DNA): TGTGCCAGCAGCCATCCACTCGAGGGGCGCACTGAAGCTTTCTTT.

In regard to this clonotype: Given a much more abundant clone one base away, this may be a read error. The CDR3 here is CASSEGTINTEAFF. The CDR3 DNA sequence: TGTGCCAGCAGTGAAGGAACCATAAACACTGAAGCTTTCTTT. The chain combines TRBV25-1 with TRBJ1-1; no definite D call. The CDR3 loop spans 14 amino acids. The germline V and J ends were trimmed by 2 bases and 2 bases, with 9 bases remaining between them. The germline V gene encodes CDR1 MGHDK and CDR2 SYGVNS.

This clonotype was seen only a few times. This chain uses TRBV10-2 with TRBJ1-4; the D gene is possibly TRBD1 (5 bases). The CDR3 sequence is 11 residues long. The V end lost 7 bases, the J end lost 12 bases, and 12 bases lay between the germline ends. Germline CDR1 and CDR2: WSHSY and SAAADI. DNA of the CDR3: TGCGCCAGCATTAGTGCAGGGCAACTGTTTTTT. The encoded protein is CASISAGQLFF.

This clonotype came up many times. The rearrangement links TRBV7-9 to TRBJ2-2, with 9 positions matching TRBD2. The CDR3 contains 15 residues. Germline trimming cut 2 bases from V and 4 bases from J; bases unmatched to any gene: 2. Germline CDR1 and CDR2: SEHNR and FQNEAQ (reference sequence). The CDR3 loop is CASSLLAGITGELFF. The CDR3 DNA reads as TGTGCCAGCAGCTTACTAGCGGGAATCACCGGGGAGCTGTTTTTT. Full variable domain (rest looked up from reference TRBV7-9 and TRBJ2-2): DTGVSQNPRHKITKRGQNVTFRCDPISEHNRLYWYRQTLGQGPEFLTYFQNEAQLEKSRLLSDRFSAERPKGSFSTLEIQRTEQGDSAMYLCASSLLAGITGELFFGEGSRLTVL.

The chain uses TRBV7-9 and TRBJ2-1; D remains unclear. Germline-derived CDR1 and CDR2 are SEHNR and FQNEAQ (reference sequence). This CDR3 contains 15 residues. The V gene lost 1 base and the J gene lost 9 bases, with 16 bases spanning the gap. CDR3 residues: CASSLGTEWFGEQFF. Here the CDR3 DNA reads TGTGCCAGCAGCTTAGGTACGGAATGGTTCGGTGAGCAGTTCTTC.

The chain is built from TRBV19 and TRBJ2-1, with D possibly being TRBD2 (6 bases). Trimming pared 3 bases from V and 6 bases from J, leaving 12 bases between. Germline V gene data show CDR1 as LNHDA and CDR2 as SQIVND (reference sequence). This CDR3 contains 14 residues. CDR3 loop: CASSIDGTGNEQFF. Written as DNA, the CDR3 is TGTGCCAGTAGTATCGATGGGACTGGCAATGAGCAGTTCTTC. Together with reference TRBV19 and TRBJ2-1, the CDR3 gives the full variable domain: DGGITQSPKYLFRKEGQNVTLSCEQNLNHDAMYWYRQDPGQGLRLIYYSQIVNDFQKGDIAEGYSVSREKKESFPLTVTSAQKNPTAFYLCASSIDGTGNEQFFGPGTRLTVL.

Ten or more counts support this clonotype. The chain is built from TRBV12-3 or TRBV12-4 and TRBJ2-1, with TRBD2 identical over 9 bases. This CDR3 region has 15 residues. V trimming: 3 bases; J trimming: 2 bases; junction bases outside the gene matches: 2. CDR3 sequence (DNA): TGTGCCAGCAGTTTCCTAGCGGGACCCTACAATGAGCAGTTCTTC. This encodes CASSFLAGPYNEQFF.

The sample holds many counts of this clonotype. The rearrangement links TRBV29-1 to TRBJ2-7; no firm D call. The CDR3 runs to 14 residues. V lost 2 bases, J lost 3 bases, and 14 bases lay in between. Germline V gives CDR1 SQVTM, CDR2 ANQGSEA. The CDR3 loop reads CSVELVGEDYEQYF. As DNA, the CDR3 is TGCAGCGTTGAATTGGTAGGCGAAGACTACGAGCAGTACTTC.

As to this clonotype: Given a much more abundant clone one base away, this may be a read error. J is TRBJ2-6 and V is TRBV12-3 or TRBV12-4; D is unresolved. This CDR3 is built from 12 residues. For the CDR3, the DNA is TGTGTCAGCAGTGGCCTGGCCAACGTCCTGACTTTC. Translated: CVSSGLANVLTF.

This clonotype was observed at least ten times. The rearrangement links TRBV6-2 or TRBV6-3 to TRBJ2-7; 7 bases are shared with TRBD1. This CDR3 has 15 residues. Germline V CDR1 and CDR2: MNHEY, SVGEGT. Trimming cost V 5 bases and J 3 bases; bases outside gene matches: 10. CDR3 nucleotide sequence: TGTGCCAGCAGTGGCCCGACAGGGAGCTTCTACGAGCAGTACTTC. This gives the protein CASSGPTGSFYEQYF.

As for this clonotype: A read error may account for a junction end that differs from germline. V gene TRBV27 combines with J gene TRBJ2-4; no definite D call. The germline V gene has CDR1 MNHEY and CDR2 SMNVEV (reference sequence). The CDR3 contains 13 residues. CDR3 region: CSSSLGAKNIQYF. The CDR3 nucleotides read TGTTCCAGCAGTTTAGGGGCCAAAAACATTCAGTACTTC.

Only a few counts were recorded for this clonotype. The J gene is TRBJ1-5, the V gene TRBV6-2 or TRBV6-3; perhaps TRBD1 as D (6 bases). V lost 6 bases and J lost 0, with 12 bases in between. The CDR3 consists of 15 residues. Germline CDR1 and CDR2: MNHEY and SVGEGT. CDR3 DNA sequence: TGTGCCAGCAGCTGGGGACATGTTAGCAATCAGCCCCAGCATTTT. Translation gives CASSWGHVSNQPQHF.

The table lists this clonotype with many counts. The chain has TRBV27 and TRBJ1-1; D remains unclear. Germline V gene sequence: CDR1 MNHEY, CDR2 SMNVEV (reference sequence). This CDR3 comprises 14 residues. Trimming stripped 8 bases from V and 4 bases from J, with 17 bases between. CDR3 sequence (DNA): TGTGCCAGCCAGGCGAAGACCGCGACCACTGAAGCTTTCTTT. Protein sequence: CASQAKTATTEAFF.

This clonotype was found many times. The chain uses TRBV4-3 and TRBJ2-1; TRBD2 might be the D (6 bases). The CDR3 has 16 residues. Germline CDR1 LGHNA, CDR2 YSLEER. Trimming took 0 bases from V and 8 from J, leaving 17 bases between them. CDR3 nucleotides: TGCGCCAGCAGCCAAGAGAGTACGGCGGGGTACTATGAGCAGTTCTTC. As protein: CASSQESTAGYYEQFF.

This clonotype was detected ten times or more. The chain recombines TRBV7-8 with TRBJ1-6; D unclear. The CDR3 consists of 14 residues. Trimming pared 1 base from V and 6 bases from J, leaving 7 bases between. The germline gives CDR1 SGHVS, CDR2 FQNEAQ. CDR3 nucleotide sequence: TGTGCCAGCAGCTTAGGGTTTGGTAATTCACCCCTCCACTTT. Its protein product is CASSLGFGNSPLHF.

The gene calls are TRBV5-6 and TRBJ2-5, with D perhaps TRBD2 (5 bases). Trimming stripped 3 bases from V and 5 bases from J, with 17 bases between. This CDR3 spans 15 amino acids. Germline V lookup: CDR1 SGHDT, CDR2 YYEEEE. The CDR3 region has the DNA TGTGCCAGCAGCTACCTAGCAAAAATGGTTGAGACCCAGTACTTC. It is translated as CASSYLAKMVETQYF.

CDR3 DNA: TGCAGTCTACCGGGTTTATACAATGAGCAGTTCTTC. Its translation is CSLPGLYNEQFF. This sequence joins TRBV20-1 and TRBJ2-1; no clear D gene. CDR3 length: 12 residues. Trimming stripped 8 bases from V and 4 bases from J, with 12 bases between. CDR1 is DFQATT, CDR2 SNEGSKA, per germline (reference sequence).

This clonotype has at least ten counts. The rearrangement uses TRBV6-2 or TRBV6-3 and TRBJ1-2; D may be TRBD1 (5 bases). CDR3 length: 13 residues. CDR1 is MNHEY, CDR2 SVGEGT, per germline. Trimming cost V 5 bases and J 4 bases, with 11 bases left between them. The CDR3 nucleotides read TGTGCCAGCAGTATTGTTGGGGCCTATGGCTACACCTTC. Translation: CASSIVGAYGYTF.

V usage is TRBV11-2 and J usage is TRBJ2-1; D gene uncertain. V was clipped by 0 bases and J by 5 bases, with 11 bases between them. CDR1 and CDR2 (germline): SGHAT, FQNNGV. The length of the CDR3 is 15 residues. CDR3 region: CASSLDEVWNNEQFF. The CDR3 DNA reads TGTGCCAGCAGCTTAGATGAGGTGTGGAACAATGAGCAGTTCTTC. Full variable domain (remainder filled in from reference TRBV11-2 and TRBJ2-1): EAGVAQSPRYKIIEKRQSVAFWCNPISGHATLYWYQQILGQGPKLLIQFQNNGVVDDSQLPKDRFSAERLKGVDSTLKIQPAKLEDSAVYLCASSLDEVWNNEQFFGPGTRLTVL.

There are a few counts of this clonotype. This chain joins TRBV28 and TRBJ2-5, with 10 nucleotides matching TRBD2. CDR1 and CDR2 from the germline V gene are MDHEN and SYDVKM. J gave up 5 bases and V 3 bases, and 6 bases lay outside the gene matches. There are 15 residues in the CDR3. The CDR3 DNA sequence: TGTGCCAGCAGTTTCGCTAGCGGGAGTGGCGAGACCCAGTACTTC. This gives the protein CASSFASGSGETQYF.